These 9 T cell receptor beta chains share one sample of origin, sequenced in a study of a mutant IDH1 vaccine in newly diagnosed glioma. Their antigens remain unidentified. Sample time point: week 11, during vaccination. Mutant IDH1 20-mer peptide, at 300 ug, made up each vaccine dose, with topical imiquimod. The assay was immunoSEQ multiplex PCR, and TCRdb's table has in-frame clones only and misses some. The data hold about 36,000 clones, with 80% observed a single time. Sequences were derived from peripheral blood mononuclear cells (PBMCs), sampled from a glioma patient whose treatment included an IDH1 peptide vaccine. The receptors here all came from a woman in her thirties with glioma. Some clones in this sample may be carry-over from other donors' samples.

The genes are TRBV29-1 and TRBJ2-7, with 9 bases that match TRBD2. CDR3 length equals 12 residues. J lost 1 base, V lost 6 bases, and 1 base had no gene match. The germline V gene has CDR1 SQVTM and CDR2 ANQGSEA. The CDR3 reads CSVGLASYEQYF. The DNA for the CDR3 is TGCAGCGTAGGACTAGCGTCCTACGAGCAGTACTTC.

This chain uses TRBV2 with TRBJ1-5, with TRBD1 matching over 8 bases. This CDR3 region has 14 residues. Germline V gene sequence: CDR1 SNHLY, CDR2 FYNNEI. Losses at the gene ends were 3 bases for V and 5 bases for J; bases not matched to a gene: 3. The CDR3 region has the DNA TGTGCCAGCAGTGAGGACAGGGAGGATCAGCCCCAGCATTTT. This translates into CASSEDREDQPQHF.

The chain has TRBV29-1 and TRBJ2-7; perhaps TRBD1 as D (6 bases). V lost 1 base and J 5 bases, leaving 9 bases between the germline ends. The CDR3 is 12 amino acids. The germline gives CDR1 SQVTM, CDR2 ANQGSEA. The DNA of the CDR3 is TGCAGCGTTGAAGGGGGGACAAACGAGCAGTACTTC. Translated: CSVEGGTNEQYF.

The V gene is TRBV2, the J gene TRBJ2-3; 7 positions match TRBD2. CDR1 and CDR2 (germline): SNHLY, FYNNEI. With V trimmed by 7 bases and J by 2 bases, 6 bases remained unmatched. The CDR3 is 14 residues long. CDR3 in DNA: TGTGCCAGCACCGGGGGGTACCTCACAGATACGCAGTATTTT. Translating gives CASTGGYLTDTQYF.

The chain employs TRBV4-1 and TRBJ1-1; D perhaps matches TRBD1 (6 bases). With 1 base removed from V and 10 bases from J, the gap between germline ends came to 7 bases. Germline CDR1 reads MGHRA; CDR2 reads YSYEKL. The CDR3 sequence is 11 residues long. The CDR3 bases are TGCGCCAGCAGCCAAGGGACAGTAGCTTTCTTT. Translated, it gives CASSQGTVAFF.

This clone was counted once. CDR3 residues: CASTRNNEQFF. CDR3 DNA: TGTGCCAGCACCCGAAACAATGAGCAGTTCTTC. The rearrangement uses TRBV2 and TRBJ2-1; D is unclear. Germline V gene data show CDR1 as SNHLY and CDR2 as FYNNEI. Trimming left V 7 bases short and J 5 bases short, with 6 bases between. CDR3 size: 11 residues.

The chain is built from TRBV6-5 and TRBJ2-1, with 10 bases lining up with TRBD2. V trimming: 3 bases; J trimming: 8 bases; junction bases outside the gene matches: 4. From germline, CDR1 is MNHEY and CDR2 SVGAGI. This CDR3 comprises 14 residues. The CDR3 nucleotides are TGTGCCAGCAGTTATCAGCGGGAGGGCCATGAGCAGTTCTTC. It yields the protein CASSYQREGHEQFF.

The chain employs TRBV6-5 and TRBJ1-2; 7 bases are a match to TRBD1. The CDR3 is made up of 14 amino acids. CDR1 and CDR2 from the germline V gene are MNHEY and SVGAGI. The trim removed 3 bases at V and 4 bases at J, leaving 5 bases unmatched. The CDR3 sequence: CASSYAGQLYGYTF. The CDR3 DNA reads TGTGCCAGCAGTTATGCGGGACAGCTCTATGGCTACACCTTC.

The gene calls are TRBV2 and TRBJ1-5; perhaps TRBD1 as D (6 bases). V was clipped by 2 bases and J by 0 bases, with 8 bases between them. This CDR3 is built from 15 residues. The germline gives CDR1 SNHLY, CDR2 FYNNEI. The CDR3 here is CASSEQGPSNQPQHF. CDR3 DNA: TGTGCCAGCAGTGAACAGGGGCCTAGCAATCAGCCCCAGCATTTT.